This entry features one T cell receptor (beta chain) sequence. The antigen this receptor binds is unknown. No much larger clonotype is one base removed from it; base qualities were not supplied. Systemically healthy Caucasian individuals from Russia, 35 to 50 in total and aged roughly 6 to 100 years, were included as donors. Around 10 milliliters of peripheral blood were collected from each donor into EDTA-treated Vacutainer tubes. PBMCs were isolated by Ficoll-Paque density-gradient centrifugation, with at least 6 million obtained per sample. Trizol reagent was used to extract total RNA from the PBMCs, yielding at least 5.5 micrograms per sample. Naive CD45RAhigh/CD27high T cell percentages were measured by flow cytometry on a PBMC aliquot from every donor. These data originate in a study of blood T cells in healthy people across ages (dated by TCRdb to about 2015). At the level of the whole study: In model experiments, template switching captured roughly one uniquely barcoded TCR beta cDNA molecule for every two T cells. To avoid experimental bias, donors of different ages were distributed randomly across sequencing lanes. The donors were split into four age groups: young (average around 15 years), middle-aged (39), aged (approximately 59) and long-lived (over 75). Age-related changes in TCR beta repertoire diversity were measured in the study by deep sequencing normalized with unique cDNA molecular identifiers. The study analyzed two additional independent replicas of 1 million unique cDNA reads from the same blood draw for two donors, one aged 18 to 29 and one aged 80 or older.

The germline V gene (reference sequence) gives CDR1 as GTSNPN and CDR2 as SVGIG. V loses 5 bases at its end and J loses 4 bases; junction bases beyond the gene matches: 0. The CDR3 starts with the cysteine, ends with the phenylalanine, and has 11 residues. The CDR3 DNA has 33 bases and is translated from base 1. Study-wide findings and limitations: A strong correlation was found between observed TCR beta diversity and the percentage of naive T cells measured by flow cytometry. Because profiling used bulk unsorted PBMCs, naive and antigen-experienced compartments could not be compared conclusively. Observed TCR beta diversity per million T cells fell roughly linearly with age, and a significant reduction was already apparent by age about 36. Because donor CMV infection status was unknown, age-related changes in expanded clonotypes were potentially confounded. Compared with the aged group, the long-lived group had more naive CD4+ T cells, fewer expanded clones and increased TCR diversity, a pattern suggesting age selection. Estimates of total diversity based on one million sequenced T cells were regarded as lower bounds and as underestimates.

Libraries were built with 5' RACE. The data were produced on an Illumina HiSeq 2500. A second 7 to 11 cycle PCR used a sample-barcoded 5' primer and a J-beta primer mix. A template-switch 5' adaptor carrying 12 random nucleotides introduced a unique molecular identifier onto each TCR beta cDNA molecule. Each sample yielded at least 3 million CDR3-containing paired-end reads. First-strand cDNA was synthesized from all RNA with the Mint cDNA synthesis kit, primed by a TRBC-specific oligonucleotide. All cDNA was treated with uracil-DNA glycosylase and then went through a first 18-cycle PCR with the universal primers M1SS and BC2_uni_R. On the study's bioinformatics: For normalization, 1 million high-quality reads, each with a distinct molecular identifier, were randomly selected from each sample. Instead of being binned into consensus sequences, reads that shared molecular identifiers were thrown out. CDR3 identification, clonotype clustering and error correction used MiTCR with a Q25 quality threshold and the strictest error-elimination algorithm. A nonparametric unseen species model with Euler transformation was used to estimate lower-bound total TCR beta diversity. TCRdb cleaned the public reads at Q25 with fastp, built clones with MiXCR and kept in-frame beta chains. Entries that share a CDR3 protein sequence are merged under the most common genes and DNA. Here the V and J calls rest on TCRdb's processing, not on the authors' analysis. The sample has 700,000 to 950,000 distinct CDR3 sequences on record, roughly 44% of them singletons. The ten largest clones represent 20% to 25% of the sample.

Rearrangement joined TRBV30 to TRBJ1-2; 8 bases in the middle match TRBD1. The TCR originated in a woman aged 60 to 75 in good health. The sample consisted of blood. The CDR3 protein is CAWQGAYGYTF. The DNA is as follows: TGTGCCTGGCAGGGGGCCTATGGCTACACCTTC.